This record covers a single TCR beta chain. Its target is unknown. Amplification of TCR alpha and beta CDR3 regions from RNA used iRepertoire nested multiplex PCR. Input was roughly 95-450 ng of tissue mRNA or PBMC total RNA. In TCRdb, the multiplex PCR reads were re-called with MiXCR into one record per CDR3 protein. The sample holds more than 300,000 distinct CDR3 sequences, about 40% seen once. This CDR3 has 18 residues. CDR1 LNHDA and CDR2 SQIVND come from the germline V gene (reference sequence). Trimming pared 9 bases from V and 1 base from J, leaving 22 bases between. This sample is part of a study of glioma-infiltrating T cells. Turning to the study itself: Samples included WHO grade II oligodendrogliomas or astrocytomas and initial-diagnosis grade IV glioblastomas. Blood libraries targeted about 4- to 10-fold coverage of roughly 1 million T cells. Study-wide findings and caveats: Signature shared blood CDR3 motifs were enriched in low-divergence and depleted in high-divergence patients.

Sample: glioma tissue, nonneoplastic brain tissue, or PBMCs (not recorded which). This clonotype was sampled from a human donor with low-grade glioma or glioblastoma, undergoing nonglioma brain surgery, or in good health (not recorded which). The V and J genes are TRBV19 and TRBJ2-6, with a possible D match to TRBD2 (6 bases). The DNA of the CDR3 is TGTGCCAGCCGAGACCCCATACGCGGGGCTTCTGGGGCCAACGTCCTGACTTTC. It codes for CASRDPIRGASGANVLTF.